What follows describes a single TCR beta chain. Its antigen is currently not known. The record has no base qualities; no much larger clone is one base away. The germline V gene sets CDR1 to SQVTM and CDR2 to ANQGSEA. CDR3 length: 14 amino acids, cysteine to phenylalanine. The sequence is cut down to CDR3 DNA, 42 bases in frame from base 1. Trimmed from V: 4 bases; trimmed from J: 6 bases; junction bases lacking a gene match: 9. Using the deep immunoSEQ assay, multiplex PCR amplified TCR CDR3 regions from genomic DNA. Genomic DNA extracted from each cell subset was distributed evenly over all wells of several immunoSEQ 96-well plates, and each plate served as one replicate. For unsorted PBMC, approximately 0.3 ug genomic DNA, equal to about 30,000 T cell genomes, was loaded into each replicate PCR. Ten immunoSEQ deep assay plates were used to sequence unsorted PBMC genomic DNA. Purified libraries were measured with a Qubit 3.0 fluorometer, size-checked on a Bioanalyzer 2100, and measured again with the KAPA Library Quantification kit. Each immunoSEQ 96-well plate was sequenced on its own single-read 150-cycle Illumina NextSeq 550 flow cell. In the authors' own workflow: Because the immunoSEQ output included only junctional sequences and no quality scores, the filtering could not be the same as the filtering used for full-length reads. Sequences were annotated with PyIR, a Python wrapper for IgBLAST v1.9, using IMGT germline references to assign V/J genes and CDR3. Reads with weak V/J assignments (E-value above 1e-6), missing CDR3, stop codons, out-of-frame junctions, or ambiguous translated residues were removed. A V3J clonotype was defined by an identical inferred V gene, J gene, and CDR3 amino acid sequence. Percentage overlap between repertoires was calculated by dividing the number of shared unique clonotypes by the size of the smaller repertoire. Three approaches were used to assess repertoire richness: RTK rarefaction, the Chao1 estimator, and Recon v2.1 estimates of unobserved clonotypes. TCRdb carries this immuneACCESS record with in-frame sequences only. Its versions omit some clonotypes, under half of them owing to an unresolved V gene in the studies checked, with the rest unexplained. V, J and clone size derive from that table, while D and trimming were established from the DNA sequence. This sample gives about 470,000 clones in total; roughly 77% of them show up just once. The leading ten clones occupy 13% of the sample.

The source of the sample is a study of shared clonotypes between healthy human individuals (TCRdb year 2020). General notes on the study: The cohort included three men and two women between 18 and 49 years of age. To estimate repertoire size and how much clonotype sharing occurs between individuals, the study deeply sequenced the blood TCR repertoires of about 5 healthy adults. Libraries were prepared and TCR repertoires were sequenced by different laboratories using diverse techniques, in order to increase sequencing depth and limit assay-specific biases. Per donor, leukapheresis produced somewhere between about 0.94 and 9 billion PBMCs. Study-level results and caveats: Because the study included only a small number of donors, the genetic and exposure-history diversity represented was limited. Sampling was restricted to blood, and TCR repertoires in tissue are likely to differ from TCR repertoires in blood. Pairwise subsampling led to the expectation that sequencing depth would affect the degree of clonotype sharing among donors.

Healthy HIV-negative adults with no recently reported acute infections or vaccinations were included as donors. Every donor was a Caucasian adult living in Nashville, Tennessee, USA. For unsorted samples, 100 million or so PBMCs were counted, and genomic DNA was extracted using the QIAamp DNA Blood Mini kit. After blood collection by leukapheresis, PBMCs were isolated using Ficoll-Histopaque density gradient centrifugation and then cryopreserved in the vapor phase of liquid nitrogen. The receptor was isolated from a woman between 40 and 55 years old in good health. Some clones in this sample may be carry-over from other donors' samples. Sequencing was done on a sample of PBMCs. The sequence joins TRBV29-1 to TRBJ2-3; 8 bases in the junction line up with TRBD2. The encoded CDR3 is CSVASSGAVDTQYF. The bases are TGCAGCGTTGCAAGTAGCGGGGCGGTGGATACGCAGTATTTT.